This TCR beta chain derives from a study of T cells in Graves' hyperthyroidism and ophthalmopathy. Study details: Peripheral blood collection took place at initial diagnosis, before any treatment.

The study's findings and limits: Appearing also in blood were most of the thyroid clonotypes expanded above 0.001.

Criteria for exclusion of patients were uncontrolled infection, other autoimmune disease, pregnancy or lactation. Diagnostic decisions used clinical symptoms, serum thyroxine and TRAb, thyroid ultrasound and orbital computed tomography. This clonotype has a count of ten or more. Its antigen is not known. Amplified TCR beta CDR3 regions derived from RNA transcripts. TCR CDR3 regions were first amplified by RT-PCR with HTBI primers. TCRdb itself ran the multiplex PCR reads through MiXCR, one entry per CDR3 protein. This table holds 550,000 to 600,000 distinct CDR3 sequences, 14% found once. The CDR3 is 14 amino acids. V trimming: 7 bases; J trimming: 1 base; junction bases outside the gene matches: 6. Germline CDR1 MNHNS, CDR2 SASEGT.

Specimen: blood. The chain carries TRBV6-1 and TRBJ1-1; 7 bases fit TRBD1. The source of this sequence is a woman aged 18-29 years with Graves' ophthalmopathy. The CDR3 DNA is TGTGCCAGCAACCCGACAGGGCCGAACACTGAAGCTTTCTTT. Its protein is CASNPTGPNTEAFF.